This is a list of T cell receptor beta chains from one sample in a study of response to subunit inactivated influenza vaccine. Via MiXCR, TCRdb re-called the RT-PCR reads, giving one row per CDR3 protein. The sample records hundreds of thousands of distinct CDR3 sequences, 21% being singletons. The specimen was PBMCs from blood, collected approximately 22 months after vaccination. These receptors were taken from a man in his fifties or sixties who received an inactivated influenza vaccine. The conserved cysteine and the conserved F or W are not part of the CDR3 here. The D gene is left open where the match is weak. Size values are once, few and many counts, or a class for expanded clones, and some rows have none.

>TRBJ2-4|.|TRBV27|.
ASSYNGPSIQY
>TRBJ2-2|.|TRBV9|TRBD2
ASSVVGLATGELF
>TRBJ1-1|few|TRBV6-2/TRBV6-3|TRBD1
ASSYYPPGQRDEAF
>TRBJ2-7|.|TRBV6-5|.
ASSYSRDRRRNEQY
>TRBJ1-6|few|TRBV19|.
ASSIGQSSSSLH
>TRBJ2-7|.|TRBV2|TRBD2
ASKSSGGAYEQY
>TRBJ2-2|.|TRBV27|TRBD2
ASSHNRGAGELF
>TRBJ1-2|.|TRBV12-3/TRBV12-4|.
ASSLRQVNGYT
>TRBJ2-3|.|TRBV6-2/TRBV6-3|.
ASSYFGVGTDTQY
>TRBJ1-5|.|TRBV2|.
ASSEYRDQPQH
>TRBJ1-2|.|TRBV12-3/TRBV12-4|.
ASSLEGRYGYT
>TRBJ1-6|few|TRBV20-1|.
SARLQGPNNSPLH
>TRBJ2-2|.|TRBV20-1|TRBD1
SARDWAGGRTGELF
>TRBJ2-2|.|TRBV5-1|TRBD2
ASSHGGDTGELF
>TRBJ2-7|many|TRBV29-1|.
SVGTGSYEQY
>TRBJ1-2|few|TRBV20-1|.
SASGPGGYT
>TRBJ1-2|few|TRBV27|.
ASSSRQEGDYGYT
>TRBJ2-7|few|TRBV4-3|TRBD1
ASSPGPRGLEQY
>TRBJ1-2|few|TRBV7-2|TRBD1
ASIGLRDSIYGYT
>TRBJ1-1|many|TRBV20-1|TRBD1
SARKGQGNTEAF
>TRBJ2-1|.|TRBV24-1|TRBD1
ATSVAGGYSYNEQF
>TRBJ1-4|.|TRBV18|.
ASSPGPRFINEKLF
>TRBJ1-6|few|TRBV7-2|.
ASSLVPDSFSPLH